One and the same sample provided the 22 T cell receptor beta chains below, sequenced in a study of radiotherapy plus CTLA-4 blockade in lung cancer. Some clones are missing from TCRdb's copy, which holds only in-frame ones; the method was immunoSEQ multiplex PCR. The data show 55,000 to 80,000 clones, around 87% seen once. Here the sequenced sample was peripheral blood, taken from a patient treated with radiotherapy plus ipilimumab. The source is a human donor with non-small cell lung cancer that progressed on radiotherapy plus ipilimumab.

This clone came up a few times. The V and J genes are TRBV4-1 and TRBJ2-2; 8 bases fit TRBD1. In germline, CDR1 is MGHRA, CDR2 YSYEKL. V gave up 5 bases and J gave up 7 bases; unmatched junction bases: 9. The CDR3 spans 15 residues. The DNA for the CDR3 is TGCGCCAGCAGCTCCGGACAGGGTCTTGGCGGGGAGCTGTTTTTT. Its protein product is CASSSGQGLGGELFF.

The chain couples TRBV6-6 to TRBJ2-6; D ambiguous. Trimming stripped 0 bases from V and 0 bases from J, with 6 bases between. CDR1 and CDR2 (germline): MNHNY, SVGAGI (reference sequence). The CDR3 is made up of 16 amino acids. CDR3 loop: CASSYSFSSGANVLTF. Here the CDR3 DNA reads TGTGCCAGCAGTTACTCGTTTTCCTCTGGGGCCAACGTCCTGACTTTC.

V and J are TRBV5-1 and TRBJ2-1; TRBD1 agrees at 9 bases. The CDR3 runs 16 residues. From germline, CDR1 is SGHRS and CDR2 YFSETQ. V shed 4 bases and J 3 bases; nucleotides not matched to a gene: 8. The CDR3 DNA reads TGCGCCAGCAGCCTCGGACAGGGGCTATACTACAATGAGCAGTTCTTC. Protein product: CASSLGQGLYYNEQFF.

CDR3 in DNA: TGTGCCAGCAGTCAGACAGGGGCTGGAAACACCATATATTTT. Its translation: CASSQTGAGNTIYF. This chain connects TRBV7-6 to TRBJ1-3, with 8 bases lining up with TRBD1. Germline lookup yields CDR1 SGHVS and CDR2 FNYEAQ. With 6 bases clipped from V and 2 bases from J, the junction kept 3 bases outside the gene matches. The CDR3 is made up of 14 amino acids.

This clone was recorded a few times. The CDR3: CASSPQGQGLSYTF. The DNA for the CDR3 is TGTGCCAGCAGCCCCCAGGGACAGGGCTTAAGCTACACCTTC. The chain recombines TRBV16 with TRBJ1-2; 9 nucleotides align to TRBD1. Germline assignment: CDR1 KGHSY and CDR2 FQNENV. Germline trimming cut 4 bases from V and 9 bases from J; bases unmatched to any gene: 9. This CDR3 has 14 amino acids.

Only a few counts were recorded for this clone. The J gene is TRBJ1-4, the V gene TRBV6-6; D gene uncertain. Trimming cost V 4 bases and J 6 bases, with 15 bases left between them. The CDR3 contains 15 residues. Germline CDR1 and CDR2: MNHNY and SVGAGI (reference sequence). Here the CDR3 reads CASSFKTVRDEKLFF. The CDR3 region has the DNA TGTGCCAGCAGTTTCAAAACGGTGAGGGATGAAAAACTGTTTTTT.

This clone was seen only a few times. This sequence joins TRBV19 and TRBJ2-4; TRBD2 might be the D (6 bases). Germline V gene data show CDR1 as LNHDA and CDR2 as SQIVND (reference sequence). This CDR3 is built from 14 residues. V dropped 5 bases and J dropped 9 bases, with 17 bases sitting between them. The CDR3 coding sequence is TGTGCCAGTAGTCAGCGGGCCCAAGGTGGCATTCAGTACTTC. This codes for CASSQRAQGGIQYF. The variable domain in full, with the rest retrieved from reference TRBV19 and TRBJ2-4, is DGGITQSPKYLFRKEGQNVTLSCEQNLNHDAMYWYRQDPGQGLRLIYYSQIVNDFQKGDIAEGYSVSREKKESFPLTVTSAQKNPTAFYLCASSQRAQGGIQYFGAGTRLSVL.

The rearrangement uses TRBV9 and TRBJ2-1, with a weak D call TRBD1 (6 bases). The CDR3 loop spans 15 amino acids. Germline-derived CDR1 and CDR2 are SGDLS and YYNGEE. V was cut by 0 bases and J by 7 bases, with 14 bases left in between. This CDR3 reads CASSVEGHGYNEQFF. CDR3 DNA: TGTGCCAGCAGCGTAGAGGGACACGGGTATAATGAGCAGTTCTTC.

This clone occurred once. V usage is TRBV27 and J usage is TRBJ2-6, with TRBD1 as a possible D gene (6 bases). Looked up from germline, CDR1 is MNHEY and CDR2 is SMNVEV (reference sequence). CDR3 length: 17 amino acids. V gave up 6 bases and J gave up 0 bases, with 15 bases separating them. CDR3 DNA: TGTGCCAGCAGCCACCCTAACAGGGCCTCTGGGGCCAACGTCCTGACTTTC. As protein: CASSHPNRASGANVLTF.

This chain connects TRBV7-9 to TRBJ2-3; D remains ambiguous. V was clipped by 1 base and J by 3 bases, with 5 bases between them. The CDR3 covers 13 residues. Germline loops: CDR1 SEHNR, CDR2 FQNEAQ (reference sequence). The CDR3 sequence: CASSLGPTDTQYF. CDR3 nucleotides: TGTGCCAGCAGCTTAGGCCCTACAGATACGCAGTATTTT.

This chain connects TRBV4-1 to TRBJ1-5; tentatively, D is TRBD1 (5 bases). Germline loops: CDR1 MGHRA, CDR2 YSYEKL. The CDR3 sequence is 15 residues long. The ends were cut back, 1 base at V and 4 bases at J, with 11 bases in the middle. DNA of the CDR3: TGCGCCAGCAGCCAAGGGGCGGGGGGGAATCAGCCCCAGCATTTT. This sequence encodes CASSQGAGGNQPQHF.

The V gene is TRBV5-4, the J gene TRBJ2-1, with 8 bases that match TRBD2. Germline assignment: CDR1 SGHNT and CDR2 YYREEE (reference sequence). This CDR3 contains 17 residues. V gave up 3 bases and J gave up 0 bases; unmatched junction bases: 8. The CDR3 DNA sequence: TGTGCCAGCAGCTCCCCTGGGGCGGGAGGCTCCTACAATGAGCAGTTCTTC. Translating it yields CASSSPGAGGSYNEQFF.

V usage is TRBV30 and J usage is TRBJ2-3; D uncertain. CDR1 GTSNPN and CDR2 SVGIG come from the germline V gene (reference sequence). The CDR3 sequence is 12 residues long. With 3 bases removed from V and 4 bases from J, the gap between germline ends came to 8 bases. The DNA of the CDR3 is TGTGCCTGGAGCAGAAGTCCAGATACGCAGTATTTT. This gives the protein CAWSRSPDTQYF.

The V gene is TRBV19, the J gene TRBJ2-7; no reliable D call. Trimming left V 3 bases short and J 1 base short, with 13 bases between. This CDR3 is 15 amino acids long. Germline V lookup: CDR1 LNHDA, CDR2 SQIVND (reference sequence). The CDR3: CASSILAQKSYEQYF. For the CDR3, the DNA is TGTGCCAGTAGTATTTTGGCACAGAAATCCTACGAGCAGTACTTC.

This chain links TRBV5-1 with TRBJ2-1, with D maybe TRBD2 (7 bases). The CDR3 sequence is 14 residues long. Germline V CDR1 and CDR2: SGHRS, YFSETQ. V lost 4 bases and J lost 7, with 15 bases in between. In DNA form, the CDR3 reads TGCGCCAGCAGCGGGGGGGACAAAGAGAATGAGCAGTTCTTC. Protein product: CASSGGDKENEQFF.

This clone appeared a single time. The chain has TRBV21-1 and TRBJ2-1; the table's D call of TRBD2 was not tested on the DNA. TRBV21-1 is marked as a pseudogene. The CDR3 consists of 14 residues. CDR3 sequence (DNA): TGTGCCAGCAGCAAAGAGACTGGGGAGGGCGAGCAGTTCTTC. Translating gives CASSKETGEGEQFF.

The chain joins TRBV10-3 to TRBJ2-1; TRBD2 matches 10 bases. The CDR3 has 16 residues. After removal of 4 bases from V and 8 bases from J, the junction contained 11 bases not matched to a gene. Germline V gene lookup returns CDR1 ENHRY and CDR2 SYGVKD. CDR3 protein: CAISARAASGSDEQFF. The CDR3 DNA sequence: TGTGCCATCAGTGCTCGAGCAGCTAGCGGGAGCGATGAGCAGTTCTTC.

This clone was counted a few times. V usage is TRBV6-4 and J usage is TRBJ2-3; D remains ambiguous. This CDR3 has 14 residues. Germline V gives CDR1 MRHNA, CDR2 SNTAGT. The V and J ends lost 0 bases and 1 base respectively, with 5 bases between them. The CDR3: CASSDSQGTDTQYF. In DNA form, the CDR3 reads TGTGCCAGCAGTGACTCGCAGGGCACAGATACGCAGTATTTT.

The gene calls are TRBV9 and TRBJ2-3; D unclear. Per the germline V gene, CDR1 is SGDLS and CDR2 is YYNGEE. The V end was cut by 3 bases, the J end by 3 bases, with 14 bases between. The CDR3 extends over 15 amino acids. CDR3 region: CASSASSFSTDTQYF. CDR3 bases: TGTGCCAGCAGCGCCTCTAGTTTCAGTACAGATACGCAGTATTTT.

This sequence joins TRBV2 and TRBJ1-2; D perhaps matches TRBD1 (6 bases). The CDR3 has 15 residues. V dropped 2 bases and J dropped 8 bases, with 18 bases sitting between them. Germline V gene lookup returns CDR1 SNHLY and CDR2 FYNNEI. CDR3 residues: CASSESAGAYVGYTF. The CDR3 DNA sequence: TGTGCCAGCAGTGAATCGGCAGGGGCCTACGTCGGCTACACCTTC.

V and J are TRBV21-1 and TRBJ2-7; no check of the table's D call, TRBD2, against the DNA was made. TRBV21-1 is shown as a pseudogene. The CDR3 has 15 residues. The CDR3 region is CASSPPSGSFSEQYV. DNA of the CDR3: TGTGCCAGCAGCCCCCCTAGCGGGAGTTTCTCTGAGCAGTACGTC.

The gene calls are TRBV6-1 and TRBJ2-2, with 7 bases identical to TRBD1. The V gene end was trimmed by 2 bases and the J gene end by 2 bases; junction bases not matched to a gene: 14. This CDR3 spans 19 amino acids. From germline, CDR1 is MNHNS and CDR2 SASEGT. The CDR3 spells CASSEKQSGQLTNTGELFF. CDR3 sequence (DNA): TGTGCCAGCAGTGAAAAGCAATCGGGACAGCTTACCAACACCGGGGAGCTGTTTTTT.